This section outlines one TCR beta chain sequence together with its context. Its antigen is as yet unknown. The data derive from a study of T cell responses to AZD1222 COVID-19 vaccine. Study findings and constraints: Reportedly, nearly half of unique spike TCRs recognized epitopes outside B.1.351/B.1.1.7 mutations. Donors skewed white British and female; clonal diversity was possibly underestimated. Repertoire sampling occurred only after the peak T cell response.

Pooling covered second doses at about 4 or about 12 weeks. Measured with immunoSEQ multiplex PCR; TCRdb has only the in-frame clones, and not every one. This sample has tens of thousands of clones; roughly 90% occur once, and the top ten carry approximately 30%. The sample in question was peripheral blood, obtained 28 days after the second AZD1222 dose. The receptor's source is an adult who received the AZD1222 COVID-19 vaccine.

The CDR3 protein is CASSLEGRHSPLHF. In nucleotides, the CDR3 is TGCGCCAGCAGCTTGGAGGGCAGGCATTCACCCCTCCACTTT. V and J are TRBV5-1 and TRBJ1-6; D remains unclear. CDR3 size: 14 residues. Trimming shortened V by 0 bases and J by 8 bases, and 9 bases separated the two germline ends. The V gene's germline CDR1 is SGHRS and CDR2 YFSETQ.